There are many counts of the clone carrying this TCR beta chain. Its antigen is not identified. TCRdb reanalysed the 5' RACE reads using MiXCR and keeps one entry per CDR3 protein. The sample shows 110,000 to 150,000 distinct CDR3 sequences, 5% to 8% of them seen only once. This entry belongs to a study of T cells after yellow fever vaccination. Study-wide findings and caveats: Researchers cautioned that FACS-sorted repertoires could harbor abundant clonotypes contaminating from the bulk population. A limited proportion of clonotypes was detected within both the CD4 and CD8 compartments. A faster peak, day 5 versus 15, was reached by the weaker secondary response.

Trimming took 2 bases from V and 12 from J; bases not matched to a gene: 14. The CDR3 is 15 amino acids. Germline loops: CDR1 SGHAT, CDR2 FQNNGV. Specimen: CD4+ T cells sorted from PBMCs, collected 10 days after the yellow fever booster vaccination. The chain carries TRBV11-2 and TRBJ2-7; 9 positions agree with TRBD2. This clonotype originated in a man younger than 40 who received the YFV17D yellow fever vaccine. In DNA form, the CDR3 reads TGTGCCAGCAGCTTAACCCCCGGGGTAGCGGGAGATCGGTACTTC. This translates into CASSLTPGVAGDRYF.